What follows is one TCR beta chain and its context. The antigen remains undetermined. The germline CDR1 and CDR2 sequences are SGHTA and FQGTGA. V lost 5 bases and J 1 base, leaving 8 bases between the germline ends. CDR3 size: 13 residues. The protocol was immunoSEQ multiplex PCR, while the TCRdb copy is restricted to in-frame clones and leaves out a portion. Of fewer than 70,000 clones listed, around 83% are singletons. The data stem from a study of Tregs in tolerant kidney transplant recipients. Regarding the study as a whole: The most relevant donor-specific Treg TCRbeta repertoire apparently came from expansion with activated donor B cells. Findings come from small patient numbers and require larger validation.

The sequencing sample was made of CD4+ T cells from blood. J is TRBJ1-1 and V is TRBV7-3; a weak D match, TRBD1 (6 bases). This TCR came from a human donor in good health. The CDR3, as DNA: TGTGCCAGCAGCCCACAGGGGAACACTGAAGCTTTCTTT. It codes for CASSPQGNTEAFF.